This T cell receptor beta chain was profiled in a study of blood T cell repertoires in COVID-19. Germline V gives CDR1 LGHDT, CDR2 YNNKEL (reference sequence). This CDR3 has 19 amino acids. V was clipped by 0 bases and J by 1 base; unmatched bases: 5. Method: immunoSEQ multiplex PCR; TCRdb's copy keeps in-frame clones and lacks some. The sample consists of about 74,000 clones, roughly 79% of them appearing once. This chain uses TRBV3-1 (or the pseudogene TRBV3-2) with TRBJ2-1; 14 nucleotides agree with TRBD2. The source is a man between 65 and 85 years old with acute or convalescent COVID-19. Material: peripheral blood. CDR3 coding DNA: TGTGCCAGCAGCCAAGATCCCGGGACTAGCGGGAGTTCCTACAATGAGCAGTTCTTC. Residues: CASSQDPGTSGSSYNEQFF.